This TCR beta chain was obtained from a study of sequential checkpoint blockade in melanoma. Study-level information: TCRβ was sequenced from DNA of some 97 pretreatment tumors.

This sample's treatment: randomized to nivolumab then ipilimumab (arm A) or the reverse (arm B). Germline-derived CDR1 and CDR2 are MNHGY and SAAAGT. V lost 3 bases, J lost 4 bases, and 11 bases stayed unmatched. The CDR3 extends over 17 amino acids. TCRdb's table, derived via immunoSEQ multiplex PCR, lists solely in-frame clones and lacks some. The sample holds about 5,000 clones, 20% to 30% seen once. This chain connects TRBV6-8 to TRBJ2-5; 10 bases align to TRBD2. The sequencing here drew on tumor tissue (inferred from file names), taken from a patient given nivolumab and ipilimumab in sequence. This sequence was found in a human donor with melanoma. This chain's CDR3 is CASSYQGGLAWGETQYF. CDR3 in DNA: TGTGCCAGCAGTTATCAGGGGGGACTAGCGTGGGGAGAGACCCAGTACTTC.